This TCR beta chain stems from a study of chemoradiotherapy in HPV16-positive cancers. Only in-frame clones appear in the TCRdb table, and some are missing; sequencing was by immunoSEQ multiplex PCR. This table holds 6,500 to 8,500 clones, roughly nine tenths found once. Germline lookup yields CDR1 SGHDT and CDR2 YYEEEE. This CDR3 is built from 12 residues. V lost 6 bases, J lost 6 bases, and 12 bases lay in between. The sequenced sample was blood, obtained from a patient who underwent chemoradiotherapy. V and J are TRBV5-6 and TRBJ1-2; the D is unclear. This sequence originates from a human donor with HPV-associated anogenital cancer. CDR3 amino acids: CASTYSGDGYTF. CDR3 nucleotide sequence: TGTGCCAGCACCTATAGTGGGGATGGCTACACCTTC.